A single sample is the source of the 10 T cell receptor beta chains below, sequenced in a study of blood T cell repertoires in COVID-19. TCRdb's table, derived via immunoSEQ multiplex PCR, lists solely in-frame clones and lacks some. The sample includes some 73,000 clones, about 88% seen only once; the top ten take about 6.5%. Sequencing input: peripheral blood. These TCRs come from a man at least 80 years old with COVID-19, enrolled during active disease.

This clone was found a few times. The chain employs TRBV28 and TRBJ1-5, with TRBD1 matching 8 bases. The J segment lost 0 bases and the V segment lost 6 bases, leaving 4 bases of the junction unmatched. Germline values: CDR1 MDHEN, CDR2 SYDVKM. CDR3 length: 15 amino acids. CDR3 sequence reads: CASSGTGASNQPQHF. The CDR3 DNA follows: TGTGCCAGCAGCGGGACAGGAGCTAGCAATCAGCCCCAGCATTTT. Looking up the rest from reference TRBV28 and TRBJ1-5 gives the full variable domain: DVKVTQSSRYLVKRTGEKVFLECVQDMDHENMFWYRQDPGLGLRLIYFSYDVKMKEKGDIPEGYSVSREKKERFSLILESASTNQTSMYLCASSGTGASNQPQHFGDGTRLSIL.

The chain combines TRBV10-2 with TRBJ2-7; D is possibly TRBD1 (5 bases). The CDR3 length is 13 residues. The germline V gene has CDR1 WSHSY and CDR2 SAAADI. Trimming removed 1 base at V and 5 bases at J, with 9 bases between. Here the CDR3 DNA reads TGCGCCAGCAGTGAGTTAGGCAGGGACGAGCAGTACTTC. This translates into CASSELGRDEQYF.

With respect to this clone: This sample includes further DNA sequences coding for the same CDR3. This sequence joins TRBV7-2 and TRBJ1-1; tentatively, D is TRBD1 (5 bases). The length of the CDR3 is 12 residues. The ends were cut back, 7 bases at V and 5 bases at J, with 11 bases in the middle. Germline lookup yields CDR1 SGHTA and CDR2 FQGNSA. CDR3 nucleotides: TGTGCCAGCACCCTCGGGGGGACTGAAGCTTTCTTT. Protein product: CASTLGGTEAFF.

CDR3 sequence (DNA): TGTGCCAGTAGTATACGACCCTCAGGGGCAGGCTACACCTTC. It yields the protein CASSIRPSGAGYTF. The chain has TRBV19 and TRBJ1-2; possibly TRBD1 for D (6 bases). Trimming shortened V by 2 bases and J by 8 bases, and 15 bases separated the two germline ends. The V gene's germline CDR1 is LNHDA and CDR2 SQIVND (reference sequence). CDR3 length equals 14 residues. The whole variable domain, filled in from reference TRBV19 and TRBJ1-2, reads DGGITQSPKYLFRKEGQNVTLSCEQNLNHDAMYWYRQDPGQGLRLIYYSQIVNDFQKGDIAEGYSVSREKKESFPLTVTSAQKNPTAFYLCASSIRPSGAGYTFGSGTRLTVV.

This clone occurred a few times. The chain uses TRBV24-1 and TRBJ1-5; unclear D gene. V was cut by 5 bases and J by 4 bases, with 11 bases left in between. The germline CDR1 and CDR2 sequences are KGHDR and SFDVKD. CDR3 length: 14 residues. The CDR3 here is CATSGGGKNQPQHF. In DNA, the CDR3 is TGTGCCACCAGTGGGGGAGGAAAGAATCAGCCCCAGCATTTT.

This chain joins TRBV27 and TRBJ1-2; the match to TRBD1 covers 7 bases. The V segment lost 3 bases and the J segment 0 bases; nucleotides outside the gene matches: 22. The CDR3 loop spans 21 amino acids. The germline CDR1 and CDR2 sequences are MNHEY and SMNVEV (reference sequence). CDR3: CASSFIALRQGWRPTNYGYTF. CDR3 nucleotides: TGTGCCAGCAGTTTTATTGCACTGAGACAGGGCTGGCGTCCGACTAACTATGGCTACACCTTC.

V and J are TRBV5-6 and TRBJ1-2; D might be TRBD1 (5 bases). The V end was cut by 5 bases, the J end by 8 bases, with 10 bases between. In germline, CDR1 is SGHDT, CDR2 YYEEEE. The CDR3 is 11 amino acids. DNA of the CDR3: TGTGCCAGCAGTACAGGTACCGGCTACACCTTC. This gives the protein CASSTGTGYTF. Together with reference TRBV5-6 and TRBJ1-2, the CDR3 gives the full variable domain: DAGVTQSPTHLIKTRGQQVTLRCSPKSGHDTVSWYQQALGQGPQFIFQYYEEEERQRGNFPDRFSGHQFPNYSSELNVNALLLGDSALYLCASSTGTGYTFGSGTRLTVV.

In DNA form, the CDR3 reads TGTGCCAGCAGGCGGACTAGCGGGGGGTACAATGAGCAGTTCTTC. Translated, it gives CASRRTSGGYNEQFF. The chain links TRBV7-9 to TRBJ2-1, with 14 positions matching TRBD2. Germline V gives CDR1 SEHNR, CDR2 FQNEAQ (reference sequence). The CDR3 sequence is 15 residues long. Trimming at V came to 6 bases and at J to 4 bases, leaving 2 bases not matched to a gene. Together with reference TRBV7-9 and TRBJ2-1, the CDR3 gives the full variable domain: DTGVSQNPRHKITKRGQNVTFRCDPISEHNRLYWYRQTLGQGPEFLTYFQNEAQLEKSRLLSDRFSAERPKGSFSTLEIQRTEQGDSAMYLCASRRTSGGYNEQFFGPGTRLTVL.

This chain links TRBV5-6 with TRBJ2-5, with TRBD1 matching over 7 bases. Trimming removed 2 bases from V and 2 bases from J; junction bases left unmatched: 3. Germline V gives CDR1 SGHDT, CDR2 YYEEEE. The CDR3 has 14 amino acids. The CDR3 is CASSFGTEQETQYF. The CDR3 region has the DNA TGTGCCAGCAGCTTCGGGACAGAGCAAGAGACCCAGTACTTC.

This chain joins TRBV5-6 and TRBJ1-5, with TRBD1 identical over 7 bases. Germline assignment: CDR1 SGHDT and CDR2 YYEEEE. V was pared by 2 bases and J by 2 bases, with 1 base of the junction left unmatched. This CDR3 contains 14 residues. CDR3 sequence: CASSFQGGNQPQHF. CDR3 nucleotide sequence: TGTGCCAGCAGCTTTCAGGGGGGCAATCAGCCCCAGCATTTT.